This TCR beta chain was profiled in a study of lymphopenia after photon versus proton radiotherapy. V dropped 1 base and J dropped 4; count of bases not matched to a gene: 9. From germline, CDR1 is SNHLY and CDR2 FYNNEI. CDR3 length: 17 amino acids. Sequencing used immunoSEQ multiplex PCR; TCRdb keeps in-frame clones, though not all of them. The top ten clones hold roughly 4.7% of a sample with 150,000 to 200,000 clones, roughly nine tenths of them seen once. On this clone itself: Its antigen remains unknown.

Study results and caveats: Photon-treated patients lost naive T cells and TCR diversity; proton-treated stayed stable. Better survival with proton therapy was suggested as possible, not demonstrated. In patients who died, overall survival fell as post-nadir TCR diversity dropped more. After lymphocyte nadir, photon-treated repertoires showed oligoclonal expansion, especially CD8+ Temra.

The TCR sequence derives from a man over 45 with gastric cancer. The rearrangement joins TRBV2 to TRBJ2-1; 8 bases match TRBD2. The sample consisted of peripheral blood, taken from a patient treated with photon-based radiotherapy. This CDR3 is CASSEVAGSPGYNEQFF. CDR3 DNA: TGTGCCAGCAGTGAAGTAGCGGGATCACCAGGGTACAATGAGCAGTTCTTC.